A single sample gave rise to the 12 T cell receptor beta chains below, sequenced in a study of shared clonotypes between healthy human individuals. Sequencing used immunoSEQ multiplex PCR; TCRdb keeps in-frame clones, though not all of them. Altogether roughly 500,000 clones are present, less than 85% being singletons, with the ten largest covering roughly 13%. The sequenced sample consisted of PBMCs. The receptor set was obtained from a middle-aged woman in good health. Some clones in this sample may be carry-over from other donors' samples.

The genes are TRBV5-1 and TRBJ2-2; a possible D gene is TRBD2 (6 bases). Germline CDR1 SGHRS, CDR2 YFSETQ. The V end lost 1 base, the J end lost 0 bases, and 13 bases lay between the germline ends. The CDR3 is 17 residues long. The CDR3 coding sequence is TGCGCCAGCAGCTTGTTGGGGGGAGACCCGAACACCGGGGAGCTGTTTTTT. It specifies CASSLLGGDPNTGELFF.

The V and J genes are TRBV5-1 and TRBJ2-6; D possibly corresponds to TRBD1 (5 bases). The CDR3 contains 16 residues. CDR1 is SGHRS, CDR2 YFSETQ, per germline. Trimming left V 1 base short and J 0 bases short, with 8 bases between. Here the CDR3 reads CASSLQGVSGANVLTF. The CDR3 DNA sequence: TGCGCCAGCAGCTTGCAAGGGGTCTCTGGGGCCAACGTCCTGACTTTC.

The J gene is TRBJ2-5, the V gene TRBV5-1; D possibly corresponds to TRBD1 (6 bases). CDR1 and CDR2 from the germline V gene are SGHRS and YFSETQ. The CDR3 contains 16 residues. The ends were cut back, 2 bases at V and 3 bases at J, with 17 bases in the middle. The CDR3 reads CASSFLLTSGEETQYF. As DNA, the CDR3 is TGCGCCAGCAGCTTTCTCTTAACTTCAGGGGAAGAGACCCAGTACTTC.

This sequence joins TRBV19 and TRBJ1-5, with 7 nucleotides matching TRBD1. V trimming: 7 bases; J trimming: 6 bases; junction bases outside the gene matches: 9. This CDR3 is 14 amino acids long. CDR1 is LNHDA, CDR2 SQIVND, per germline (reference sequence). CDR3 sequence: CASNNDRVFQPQHF. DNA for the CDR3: TGTGCCAGTAATAACGACAGGGTATTTCAGCCCCAGCATTTT.

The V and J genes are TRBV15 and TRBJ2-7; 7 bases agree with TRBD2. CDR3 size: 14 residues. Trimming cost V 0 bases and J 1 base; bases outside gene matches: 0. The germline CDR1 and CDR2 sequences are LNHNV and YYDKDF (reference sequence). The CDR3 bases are TGTGCCACCAGCAGAGAGGGGGGGTCCTACGAGCAGTACTTC. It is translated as CATSREGGSYEQYF.

The CDR3 sequence is CASSQAQGARGELFF. The CDR3 DNA follows: TGCGCCAGCAGCCAAGCACAGGGGGCGCGGGGGGAGCTGTTTTTT. This chain connects TRBV4-1 to TRBJ2-2; 9 bases align to TRBD1. CDR1 is MGHRA and CDR2 is YSYEKL in the germline V gene. The CDR3 spans 15 residues. V shed 1 base and J 8 bases; nucleotides not matched to a gene: 5.

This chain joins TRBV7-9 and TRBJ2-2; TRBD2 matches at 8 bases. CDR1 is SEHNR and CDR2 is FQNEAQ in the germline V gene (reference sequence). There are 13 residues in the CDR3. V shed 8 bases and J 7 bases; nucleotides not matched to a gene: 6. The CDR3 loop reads CASRIREGGELFF. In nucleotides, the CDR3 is TGTGCCAGCCGCATACGGGAGGGCGGGGAGCTGTTTTTT.

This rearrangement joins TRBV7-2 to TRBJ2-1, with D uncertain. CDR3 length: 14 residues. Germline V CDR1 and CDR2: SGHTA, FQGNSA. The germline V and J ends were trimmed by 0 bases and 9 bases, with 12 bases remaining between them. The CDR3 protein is CASSLANSAGEQFF. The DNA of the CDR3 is TGTGCCAGCAGCTTAGCGAACAGCGCCGGTGAGCAGTTCTTC.

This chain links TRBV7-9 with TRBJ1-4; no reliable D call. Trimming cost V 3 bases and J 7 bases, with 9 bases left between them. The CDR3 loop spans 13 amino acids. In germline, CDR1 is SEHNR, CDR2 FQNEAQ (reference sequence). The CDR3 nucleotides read TGTGCCAGCAGCTTGCAGTTGGCTGAAAAACTGTTTTTT. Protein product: CASSLQLAEKLFF.

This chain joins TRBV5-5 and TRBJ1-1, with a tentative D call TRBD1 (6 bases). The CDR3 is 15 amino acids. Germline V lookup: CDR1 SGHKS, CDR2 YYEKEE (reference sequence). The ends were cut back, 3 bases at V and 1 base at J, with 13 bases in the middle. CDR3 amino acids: CASSSTTGRNTEAFF. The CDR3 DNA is TGTGCCAGCAGCTCAACTACAGGGCGGAACACTGAAGCTTTCTTT.

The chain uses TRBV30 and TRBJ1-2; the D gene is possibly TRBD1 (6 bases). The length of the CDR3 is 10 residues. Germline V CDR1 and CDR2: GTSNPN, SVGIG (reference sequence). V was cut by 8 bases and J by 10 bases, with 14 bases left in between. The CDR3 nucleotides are TGTGCCCTACAGGGTTTTGCCTACACCTTC. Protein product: CALQGFAYTF. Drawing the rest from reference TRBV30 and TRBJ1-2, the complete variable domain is SQTIHQWPATLVQPVGSPLSLECTVEGTSNPNLYWYRQAAGRGLQLLFYSVGIGQISSEVPQNLSASRPQDRQFILSSKKLLLSDSGFYLCALQGFAYTFGSGTRLTVV.

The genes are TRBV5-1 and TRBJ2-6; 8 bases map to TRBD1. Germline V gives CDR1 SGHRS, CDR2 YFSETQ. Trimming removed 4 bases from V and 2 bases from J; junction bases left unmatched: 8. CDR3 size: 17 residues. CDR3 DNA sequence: TGCGCCAGCAGCCCCGAGGCAGGGGGCACTGGGGCCAACGTCCTGACTTTC. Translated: CASSPEAGGTGANVLTF.